These T cell receptor beta chains were read from a single sample in a study of blood T cell repertoires in COVID-19. Sequencing was performed with immunoSEQ multiplex PCR; in TCRdb, only in-frame clones are kept and a portion is missing. Among just over 250,000 clones listed, approximately 90% were seen once. The sequencing input was peripheral blood. The source of these receptors is a man in his sixties who had recovered from COVID-19. The CDR3 runs from the conserved cysteine through the conserved F or W. D genes are given only for firm matches. Part of the rows lack a size; the others show once, few, many or a class for expanded clones.

v_gene: TRBV6-2/TRBV6-3
j_gene: TRBJ2-5
d_gene: .
abundance: .
CDR3nt: TGTGCCAGCAGTTACTCCGGGACATCGTACCAAGAGACCCAGTACTTC
CDR3aa: CASSYSGTSYQETQYF

v_gene: TRBV27
j_gene: TRBJ1-1
d_gene: TRBD1
abundance: .
CDR3nt: TGTGCCAGCAGTCCAGGACAGGGCATCATGAACACTGAAGCTTTCTTT
CDR3aa: CASSPGQGIMNTEAFF

v_gene: TRBV5-1
j_gene: TRBJ2-1
d_gene: TRBD2
abundance: .
CDR3nt: TGCGCCAGCAGCTTCGGGGGGGTCGGCTCCTACAATGAGCAGTTCTTC
CDR3aa: CASSFGGVGSYNEQFF

v_gene: TRBV11-2
j_gene: TRBJ1-6
d_gene: .
abundance: .
CDR3nt: TGTGCCAGCAGCCATACCGAGGGATCGAGGTATAATTCACCCCTCCACTTT
CDR3aa: CASSHTEGSRYNSPLHF

v_gene: TRBV30
j_gene: TRBJ1-4
d_gene: .
abundance: .
CDR3nt: TGTGCCTGGAGTGTACGCGGAGGGAATGAAAAACTGTTTTTT
CDR3aa: CAWSVRGGNEKLFF

v_gene: TRBV12-5
j_gene: TRBJ1-2
d_gene: TRBD1
abundance: .
CDR3nt: TGTGCTAGTGGTTTGGACAGGGTCAGGGACAGCTATGGCTACACCTTC
CDR3aa: CASGLDRVRDSYGYTF

v_gene: TRBV10-3
j_gene: TRBJ1-1
d_gene: .
abundance: once
CDR3nt: TGTGCCACCCTATATGGGCCCAACACTGAAGCTTTCTTT
CDR3aa: CATLYGPNTEAFF

v_gene: TRBV18
j_gene: TRBJ2-2
d_gene: TRBD2
abundance: .
CDR3nt: TGTGCCAGCTCACCACCAGTACTAGCGGGGACCGGGGAGCTGTTTTTT
CDR3aa: CASSPPVLAGTGELFF

v_gene: TRBV18
j_gene: TRBJ2-5
d_gene: TRBD2
abundance: .
CDR3nt: TGTGCCAGCTCACCACGGGTAGCGGGGGTACAAGAGACCCAGTACTTC
CDR3aa: CASSPRVAGVQETQYF

v_gene: TRBV2
j_gene: TRBJ1-1
d_gene: .
abundance: few
CDR3nt: TGTGCCAGCAGTGTCGACACTGAAGCTTTCTTT
CDR3aa: CASSVDTEAFF

v_gene: TRBV6-2/TRBV6-3
j_gene: TRBJ1-2
d_gene: TRBD1
abundance: once
CDR3nt: TGTGCCAGCAGTTTGGGACAGGGGGCTAAGTATGGCTACACCTTC
CDR3aa: CASSLGQGAKYGYTF

v_gene: TRBV5-6
j_gene: TRBJ2-3
d_gene: .
abundance: .
CDR3nt: TGTGCCAGCAGTTTCCCTCCCGCAGATACGCAGTATTTT
CDR3aa: CASSFPPADTQYF

v_gene: TRBV6-5
j_gene: TRBJ1-1
d_gene: TRBD1
abundance: .
CDR3nt: TGTGCCAGCAGGTACAGGGGAACGAACACTGAAGCTTTCTTT
CDR3aa: CASRYRGTNTEAFF

v_gene: TRBV4-2
j_gene: TRBJ1-3
d_gene: .
abundance: .
CDR3nt: TGTGCCAGCAGCCCCGGACACAGCTCTGGAAACACCATATATTTT
CDR3aa: CASSPGHSSGNTIYF

v_gene: TRBV7-9
j_gene: TRBJ2-1
d_gene: .
abundance: once
CDR3nt: TGTGCCAGCAGCTTAGTCACTAGCTACAATGAGCAGTTCTTC
CDR3aa: CASSLVTSYNEQFF

v_gene: TRBV19
j_gene: TRBJ2-7
d_gene: .
abundance: many
CDR3nt: TGTGCCAGTAGTATAGCGTACCCAGCCTACGAGCAGTACTTC
CDR3aa: CASSIAYPAYEQYF

v_gene: TRBV11-2
j_gene: TRBJ2-3
d_gene: TRBD2
abundance: few
CDR3nt: TGTGCCAGCAGCCCCAGGACTAGCGGGGGGGCGGATACGCAGTATTTT
CDR3aa: CASSPRTSGGADTQYF

v_gene: TRBV27
j_gene: TRBJ2-2
d_gene: TRBD1
abundance: .
CDR3nt: TGTGCCAGCAGTCTTTCGACAGGGTTCAACACCGGGGAGCTGTTTTTT
CDR3aa: CASSLSTGFNTGELFF

v_gene: TRBV4-2
j_gene: TRBJ2-5
d_gene: TRBD2
abundance: .
CDR3nt: TGTGCCAGCAGCCAAGATCGGGCTAGCGGGGGGGCCGCAGAGACCCAGTACTTC
CDR3aa: CASSQDRASGGAAETQYF

v_gene: TRBV19
j_gene: TRBJ2-1
d_gene: TRBD2
abundance: once
CDR3nt: TGTGCCACCCGACGCGGGACTACCAACAATGAGCAGTTCTTC
CDR3aa: CATRRGTTNNEQFF

v_gene: TRBV19
j_gene: TRBJ2-3
d_gene: TRBD2
abundance: .
CDR3nt: TGTGCCAGTAAGGTAGCGGGGGGTCCCACAGATACGCAGTATTTT
CDR3aa: CASKVAGGPTDTQYF

v_gene: TRBV9
j_gene: TRBJ1-1
d_gene: TRBD1
abundance: .
CDR3nt: TGTGCCAGCAGCGCGGATGACAGGGGGTTCACTGAAGCTTTCTTT
CDR3aa: CASSADDRGFTEAFF

v_gene: TRBV7-3
j_gene: TRBJ2-1
d_gene: TRBD2
abundance: .
CDR3nt: TGTGCCAGCAGCTTAGGACTAGCGGGGGCAAAATGGGGGCAGTTCTTC
CDR3aa: CASSLGLAGAKWGQFF

v_gene: TRBV24-1
j_gene: TRBJ1-1
d_gene: .
abundance: .
CDR3nt: TGTGCCACCAGTGATTTGACCGATCCTAGGGGGAACACTGAAGCTTTCTTT
CDR3aa: CATSDLTDPRGNTEAFF

v_gene: TRBV5-1
j_gene: TRBJ1-6
d_gene: TRBD1
abundance: .
CDR3nt: TGCGCCAGCACCGTAAGGGACAGGGCTAATTCACCCCTCCACTTT
CDR3aa: CASTVRDRANSPLHF

v_gene: TRBV24-1
j_gene: TRBJ2-2
d_gene: TRBD2
abundance: .
CDR3nt: TGTGCCACCAGTGATTTTGGGGCGGGGGTGAGGAACGGGGAGCTGTTTTTT
CDR3aa: CATSDFGAGVRNGELFF

v_gene: TRBV5-4
j_gene: TRBJ2-5
d_gene: .
abundance: .
CDR3nt: TGTGCCAGCAGCTCCGGGTCAGGGAACCAAGAGACCCAGTACTTC
CDR3aa: CASSSGSGNQETQYF

v_gene: TRBV2
j_gene: TRBJ2-1
d_gene: TRBD2
abundance: .
CDR3nt: TGTGCCAGCAGAGGGACTAGCGGCTACAATGAGCAGTTCTTC
CDR3aa: CASRGTSGYNEQFF

v_gene: TRBV13
j_gene: TRBJ2-5
d_gene: TRBD1
abundance: .
CDR3nt: TGTGCCAGCAGCTTAGCGACCAGGGGGCTGGAGACCCAGTACTTC
CDR3aa: CASSLATRGLETQYF

v_gene: TRBV19
j_gene: TRBJ2-1
d_gene: TRBD1
abundance: .
CDR3nt: TGTGCCAGTAGTATGCAACAGGGGACCTACAATGAGCAGTTCTTC
CDR3aa: CASSMQQGTYNEQFF

v_gene: TRBV5-1
j_gene: TRBJ2-7
d_gene: TRBD1
abundance: .
CDR3nt: TGCGCCAGCAGCTTGGCACCGGCCGGGACAGGGTCCTACGAGCAGTACTTC
CDR3aa: CASSLAPAGTGSYEQYF

v_gene: TRBV7-9
j_gene: TRBJ1-1
d_gene: .
abundance: .
CDR3nt: TGTGCCAGCAGCGTGCCTGGGCCTGCCACTGAAGCTTTCTTT
CDR3aa: CASSVPGPATEAFF

v_gene: TRBV2
j_gene: TRBJ2-1
d_gene: TRBD2
abundance: .
CDR3nt: TGTGCCAGCAGTGCCGGACTAGCGATCGATGAGCAGTTCTTC
CDR3aa: CASSAGLAIDEQFF

v_gene: TRBV27
j_gene: TRBJ2-1
d_gene: .
abundance: .
CDR3nt: TGTGCCAGCACCCCACGCCCGAGCAACAATGAGCAGTTCTTC
CDR3aa: CASTPRPSNNEQFF

v_gene: TRBV9
j_gene: TRBJ2-3
d_gene: .
abundance: .
CDR3nt: TGTGCCAGCAGCTACAGGGTCCTTCCCACAGATACGCAGTATTTT
CDR3aa: CASSYRVLPTDTQYF

v_gene: TRBV15
j_gene: TRBJ2-1
d_gene: TRBD2
abundance: .
CDR3nt: TGTGCCATCCAAGTTGGGACTAGCGATTTCCATGAGCAGTTCTTC
CDR3aa: CAIQVGTSDFHEQFF

v_gene: TRBV30
j_gene: TRBJ1-3
d_gene: .
abundance: .
CDR3nt: TGTGCCTGGAGTCGGGGGGATCCTGGAAACACCATATATTTT
CDR3aa: CAWSRGDPGNTIYF

v_gene: TRBV11-2
j_gene: TRBJ2-5
d_gene: TRBD1
abundance: .
CDR3nt: TGTGCCAGCAGCCCCCTCGGGACAGCCCAAGAGACCCAGTACTTC
CDR3aa: CASSPLGTAQETQYF

v_gene: TRBV28
j_gene: TRBJ1-1
d_gene: .
abundance: once
CDR3nt: TGTGCCAGCAGTCCGGGGGGGGCGCAGGGAGACACTGAAGCTTTCTTT
CDR3aa: CASSPGGAQGDTEAFF

v_gene: TRBV12-5
j_gene: TRBJ2-1
d_gene: TRBD1
abundance: .
CDR3nt: TGTGCTAGTGGTTTGGCGCCGGGACAGGGCAATGAGCAGTTCTTC
CDR3aa: CASGLAPGQGNEQFF

v_gene: TRBV5-1
j_gene: TRBJ2-1
d_gene: TRBD2
abundance: .
CDR3nt: TGCGCCAGCAGTTTACTAGCGGGAAACAATGAGCAGTTCTTC
CDR3aa: CASSLLAGNNEQFF

v_gene: TRBV5-4
j_gene: TRBJ1-2
d_gene: TRBD1
abundance: .
CDR3nt: TGTGCCAGCAGCAAGGGACAGGAAAACTATGGCTACACCTTC
CDR3aa: CASSKGQENYGYTF

v_gene: TRBV3-1/TRBV3-2
j_gene: TRBJ2-7
d_gene: TRBD2
abundance: once
CDR3nt: TGTGCCAGCAGCCCGGCCTTAGCGGGGGATTACATCGAGCAGTACTTC
CDR3aa: CASSPALAGDYIEQYF

v_gene: TRBV27
j_gene: TRBJ2-1
d_gene: .
abundance: once
CDR3nt: TGTGCCAGCAGTTTACAGGGCTCGTGGGGTGGTGAGCAGTTCTTC
CDR3aa: CASSLQGSWGGEQFF

v_gene: TRBV5-1
j_gene: TRBJ2-1
d_gene: .
abundance: .
CDR3nt: TGCGCCAGCAGCTCCCTAGCAGTTATCAATGAGCAGTTCTTC
CDR3aa: CASSSLAVINEQFF

v_gene: TRBV6-5
j_gene: TRBJ1-2
d_gene: .
abundance: .
CDR3nt: TGTGCCAGCAGCACCCAGGGAGGAGGGTATGGCTACACCTTC
CDR3aa: CASSTQGGGYGYTF

v_gene: TRBV14
j_gene: TRBJ2-1
d_gene: .
abundance: .
CDR3nt: TGTGCCAGCAGCCGGGGGACTTTTAATGAGCAGTTCTTC
CDR3aa: CASSRGTFNEQFF

v_gene: TRBV9
j_gene: TRBJ2-3
d_gene: .
abundance: .
CDR3nt: TGTGCCAGCAGTCCCTCCGGAGGCAACCCCACAGATACGCAGTATTTT
CDR3aa: CASSPSGGNPTDTQYF

v_gene: TRBV15
j_gene: TRBJ1-5
d_gene: TRBD1
abundance: .
CDR3nt: TGTGCCACCAGCAGGGACAGGGTTCAGCCCCAGCATTTT
CDR3aa: CATSRDRVQPQHF

v_gene: TRBV15
j_gene: TRBJ1-1
d_gene: TRBD1
abundance: .
CDR3nt: TGTGCCACCAGCAGAGATGGGGACAGGGGGACTGAAGCTTTCTTT
CDR3aa: CATSRDGDRGTEAFF